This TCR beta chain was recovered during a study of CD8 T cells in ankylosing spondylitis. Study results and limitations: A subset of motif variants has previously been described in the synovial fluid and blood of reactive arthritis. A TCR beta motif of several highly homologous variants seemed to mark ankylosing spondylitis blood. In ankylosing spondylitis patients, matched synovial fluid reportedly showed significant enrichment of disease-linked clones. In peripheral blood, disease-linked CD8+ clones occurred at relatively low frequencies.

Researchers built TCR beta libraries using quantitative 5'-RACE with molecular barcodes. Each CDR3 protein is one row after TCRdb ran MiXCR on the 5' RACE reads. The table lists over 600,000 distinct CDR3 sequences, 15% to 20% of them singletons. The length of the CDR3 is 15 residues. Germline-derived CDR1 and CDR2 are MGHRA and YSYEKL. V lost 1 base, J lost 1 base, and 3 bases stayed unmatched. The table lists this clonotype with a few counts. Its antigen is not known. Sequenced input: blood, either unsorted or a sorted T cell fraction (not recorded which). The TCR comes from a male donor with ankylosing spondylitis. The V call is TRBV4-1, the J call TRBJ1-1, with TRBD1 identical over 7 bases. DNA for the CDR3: TGCGCCAGCAGCCAAGTGCAGGGGGGGAACACTGAAGCTTTCTTT. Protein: CASSQVQGGNTEAFF.